The 4 T cell receptor beta chains presented below share a single source sample, sequenced in a study of blood T cell repertoires in COVID-19. The table came from immunoSEQ multiplex PCR; TCRdb's copy has only in-frame clones and leaves some out. The table has around 150,000 clones, around nine tenths seen once. The sequencing input was peripheral blood. These receptors all come from a woman aged 70-85 years with COVID-19, enrolled during active disease.

The chain carries TRBV10-3 and TRBJ1-2, with 9 positions matching TRBD1. The trim removed 7 bases at V and 4 bases at J, leaving 1 base unmatched. CDR1 ENHRY and CDR2 SYGVKD come from the germline V gene. The CDR3 has 12 amino acids. CDR3 in amino acids: CAITGQGYGYTF. The CDR3 DNA is TGTGCCATCACGGGACAGGGCTATGGCTACACCTTC.

The chain employs TRBV24-1 and TRBJ2-3, with 8 bases matching TRBD1. In germline, CDR1 is KGHDR, CDR2 SFDVKD. The trim removed 1 base at V and 3 bases at J, leaving 2 bases unmatched. The CDR3 spans 15 residues. Written as DNA, the CDR3 is TGTGCCACCAGTGATTTAACAGGGGGTACAGATACGCAGTATTTT. This gives the protein CATSDLTGGTDTQYF.

The V call is TRBV5-4, the J call TRBJ1-2, with TRBD1 matching 7 bases. V trimming: 3 bases; J trimming: 3 bases; junction bases outside the gene matches: 14. CDR1 is SGHNT and CDR2 is YYREEE in the germline V gene (reference sequence). The CDR3 spans 17 residues. The CDR3 coding sequence is TGTGCCAGCAGCTCAAGACAGGGCATTCCTCTTCACTATGGCTACACCTTC. Translating gives CASSSRQGIPLHYGYTF. Combining the CDR3 with reference TRBV5-4 and TRBJ1-2 gives the whole variable domain ETGVTQSPTHLIKTRGQQVTLRCSSQSGHNTVSWYQQALGQGPQFIFQYYREEENGRGNFPPRFSGLQFPNYSSELNVNALELDDSALYLCASSSRQGIPLHYGYTFGSGTRLTVV.

The CDR3 loop reads CASSPGQADYGYTF. The CDR3 coding sequence is TGTGCCAGCTCACCGGGACAGGCCGACTATGGCTACACCTTC. This sequence joins TRBV18 and TRBJ1-2; 8 nucleotides line up with TRBD1. CDR1 and CDR2 from the germline V gene are KGHSH and LQKENI. After removal of 3 bases from V and 3 bases from J, the junction contained 3 bases not matched to a gene. The CDR3 runs to 14 residues. The complete variable domain, with remaining parts taken from reference TRBV18 and TRBJ1-2, reads NAGVMQNPRHLVRRRGQEARLRCSPMKGHSHVYWYRQLPEEGLKFMVYLQKENIIDESGMPKERFSAEFPKEGPSILRIQQVVRGDSAAYFCASSPGQADYGYTFGSGTRLTVV.